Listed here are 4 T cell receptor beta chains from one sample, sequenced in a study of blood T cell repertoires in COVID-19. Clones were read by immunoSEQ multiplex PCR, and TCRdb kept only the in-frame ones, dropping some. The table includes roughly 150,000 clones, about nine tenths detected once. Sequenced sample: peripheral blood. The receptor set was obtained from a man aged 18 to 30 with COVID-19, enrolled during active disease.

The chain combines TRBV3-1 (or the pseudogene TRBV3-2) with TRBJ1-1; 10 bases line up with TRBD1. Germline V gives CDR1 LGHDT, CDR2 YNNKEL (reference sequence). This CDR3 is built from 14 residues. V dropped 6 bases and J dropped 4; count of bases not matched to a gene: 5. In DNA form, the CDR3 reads TGTGCCAGCAGGGGGACAGGGGTCGGCACTGAAGCTTTCTTT. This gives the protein CASRGTGVGTEAFF.

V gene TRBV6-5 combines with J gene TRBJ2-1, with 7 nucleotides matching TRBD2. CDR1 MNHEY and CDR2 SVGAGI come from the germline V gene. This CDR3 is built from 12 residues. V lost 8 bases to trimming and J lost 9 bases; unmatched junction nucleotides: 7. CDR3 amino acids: CASSFIAGEQFF. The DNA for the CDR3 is TGTGCCAGCTCCTTCATAGCGGGTGAGCAGTTCTTC.

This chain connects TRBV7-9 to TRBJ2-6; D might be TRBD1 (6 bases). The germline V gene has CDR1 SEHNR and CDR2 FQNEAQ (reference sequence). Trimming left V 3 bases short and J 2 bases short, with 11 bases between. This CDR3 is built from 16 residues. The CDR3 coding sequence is TGTGCCAGCAGCTTTATGTCAGGGGCTGGGGCCAACGTCCTGACTTTC. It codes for CASSFMSGAGANVLTF.

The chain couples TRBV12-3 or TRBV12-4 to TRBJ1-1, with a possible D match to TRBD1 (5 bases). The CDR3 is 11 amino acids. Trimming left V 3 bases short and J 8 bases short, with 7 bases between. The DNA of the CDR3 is TGTGCCAGCAGTTTGTACAGGGAAGCTTTCTTT. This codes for CASSLYREAFF.